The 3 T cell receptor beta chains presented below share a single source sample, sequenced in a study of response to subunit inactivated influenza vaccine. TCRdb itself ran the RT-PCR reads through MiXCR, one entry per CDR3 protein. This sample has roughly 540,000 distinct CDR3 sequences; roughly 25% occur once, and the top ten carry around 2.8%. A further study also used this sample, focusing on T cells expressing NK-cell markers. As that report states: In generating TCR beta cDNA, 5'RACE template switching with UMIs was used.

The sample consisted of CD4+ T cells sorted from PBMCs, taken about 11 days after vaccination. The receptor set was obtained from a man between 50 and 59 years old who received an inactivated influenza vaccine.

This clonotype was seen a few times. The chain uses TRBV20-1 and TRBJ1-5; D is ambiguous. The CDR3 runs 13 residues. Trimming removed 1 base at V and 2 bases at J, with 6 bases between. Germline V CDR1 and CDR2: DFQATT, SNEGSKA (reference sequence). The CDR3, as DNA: TGCAGTGCTAGAGGGGTTCGCAATCAGCCCCAGCATTTT. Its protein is CSARGVRNQPQHF.

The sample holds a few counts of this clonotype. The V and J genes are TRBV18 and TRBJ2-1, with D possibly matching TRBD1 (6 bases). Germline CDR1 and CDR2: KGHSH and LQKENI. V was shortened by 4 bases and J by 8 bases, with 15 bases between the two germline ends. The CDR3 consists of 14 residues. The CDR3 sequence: CASSRGPGGYEQFF. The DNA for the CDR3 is TGTGCCAGCTCACGAGGGCCTGGGGGCTATGAGCAGTTCTTC. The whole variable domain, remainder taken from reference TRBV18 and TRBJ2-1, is NAGVMQNPRHLVRRRGQEARLRCSPMKGHSHVYWYRQLPEEGLKFMVYLQKENIIDESGMPKERFSAEFPKEGPSILRIQQVVRGDSAAYFCASSRGPGGYEQFFGPGTRLTVL.

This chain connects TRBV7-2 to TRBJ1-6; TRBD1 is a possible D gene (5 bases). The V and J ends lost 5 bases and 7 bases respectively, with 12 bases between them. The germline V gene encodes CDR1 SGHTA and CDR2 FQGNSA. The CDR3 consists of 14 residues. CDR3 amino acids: CASSRGRRNSPLHF. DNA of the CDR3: TGTGCCAGCAGCCGGGGACGGAGAAATTCACCCCTCCACTTT. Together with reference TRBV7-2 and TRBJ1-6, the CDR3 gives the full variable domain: GAGVSQSPSNKVTEKGKDVELRCDPISGHTALYWYRQSLGQGLEFLIYFQGNSAPDKSGLPSDRFSAERTGGSVSTLTIQRTQQEDSAVYLCASSRGRRNSPLHFGNGTRLTVT.